Listed here is a single T cell receptor beta chain. Individuals aged roughly 18 to 95 years were recruited from roughly 23 US areas. Donors were grouped by their self-reported clinical history. Donors in Cohort 3 counted as recovered after two negative PCRs, clearance, or symptom resolution. This CDR3 contains 22 residues. Per the germline V gene, CDR1 is SGDLS and CDR2 is YYNGEE. The V gene end was trimmed by 0 bases and the J gene end by 5 bases; junction bases not matched to a gene: 23. This record comes from a study of blood T cell repertoires in COVID-19. Study context: Spain, Italy and the United States supplied samples that represented acute and convalescent COVID-19.

Sequenced by immunoSEQ multiplex PCR; TCRdb stores in-frame clones only, minus some. The sample yields over 150,000 clones, about 88% seen once. This receptor was identified in a woman aged 18-29 years who had recovered from COVID-19. Source material: PBMCs or T cells enriched from blood (not recorded which). The rearrangement uses TRBV9 and TRBJ2-2; 9 positions match TRBD1. CDR3: CASSVATGTGLGSTLRTGELFF. The CDR3 DNA is TGTGCCAGCAGCGTAGCTACCGGGACAGGGTTAGGATCAACCTTAAGAACCGGGGAGCTGTTTTTT.